This T cell receptor (beta chain) is drawn from a study of T cells in Graves' hyperthyroidism and ophthalmopathy. Study-wide results and caveats: The majority of expanded thyroid clonotypes above 0.001 also appeared in blood.

This clonotype was seen many times. The antigen is undetermined. There were TCR beta CDR3 regions amplified from RNA transcripts. Carried out on the TCR CDR3, a first-round RT-PCR used the HTBI primer set. TCRdb reprocessed the multiplex PCR reads via MiXCR and lists one record per CDR3 protein. This sample has about 350,000 distinct CDR3 sequences, with approximately 14% found just once. Germline-derived CDR1 and CDR2 are MNHEY and SMNVEV (reference sequence). With V trimmed by 6 bases and J by 5 bases, 7 bases remained unmatched. There are 16 residues in the CDR3. The V call is TRBV27, the J call TRBJ2-4; TRBD2 agrees at 13 bases. What was sequenced was blood. This clonotype was sampled from a woman aged 55-75 years with Graves' ophthalmopathy. The CDR3 nucleotides are TGTGCCAGCAGAGATACTAGCGGGAGGGCCGAAAACATTCAGTACTTC. Encoded protein: CASRDTSGRAENIQYF.